This TCR beta chain came from a study of early T cells in non-severe SARS-CoV-2 infection. TCRdb reanalysed the 5' RACE reads using MiXCR and keeps one entry per CDR3 protein. Among around 52,000 distinct CDR3 sequences, about 5.9% were seen once, and the ten largest hold under 5%. V lost 8 bases and J 2 bases, leaving 21 bases between the germline ends. The germline V gene has CDR1 DFQATT and CDR2 SNEGSKA (reference sequence). The CDR3 totals 15 residues. This clonotype was seen a handful of times. The specimen sequenced was whole blood. The TCR comes from an adult who was a healthcare worker with PCR-confirmed SARS-CoV-2 infection or an uninfected control (not recorded which). The chain couples TRBV20-1 to TRBJ1-2; D gene uncertain. The chain's CDR3 is CSPRKAETENYGYTF. The CDR3, as DNA: TGCAGTCCCCGAAAGGCCGAGACGGAAAACTATGGCTACACCTTC.